In its sample, the clone carrying this T cell receptor (beta chain) was seen once. It may be a read error: a sequence one base away is much more abundant. The data originate from a study of tumor-infiltrating lymphocytes in primary liver carcinoma. The investigators made TCR beta cDNA from about 500 ng total RNA, using a constant-region primer. Amplification in three nested multiplex PCR rounds with slightly modified ARM-PCR gave rise to TCR beta libraries. Two initial PCR rounds of around 9 cycles each paired TRBV1-TRBV30 forward primers with a C-beta reverse primer. TCRdb analysed the multiplex PCR reads with MiXCR anew, one entry per CDR3 protein. Counted here are some 100,000 distinct CDR3 sequences, around 66% occurring once; the ten biggest clones make up around 10%. Germline V gene data show CDR1 as MNHEY and CDR2 as SVGAGI. This CDR3 is built from 14 residues. RNA and DNA were co-extracted from approximately 20-30 mg of unsorted bulk tissue.

This TCR derives from a woman aged 55-70 years with primary liver carcinoma and hepatitis B virus infection. This sequence joins TRBV6-5 and TRBJ2-1, with 7 nucleotides matching TRBD1. The sample consisted of liver tumor tissue from sampling region 2. Subset of the sample: tumor region T2, inferior pole. In DNA form, the CDR3 reads TGTGCCGGCAGGGGACAGTGGGGCTACGATGAGCAGTTCTTC. It encodes CAGRGQWGYDEQFF.